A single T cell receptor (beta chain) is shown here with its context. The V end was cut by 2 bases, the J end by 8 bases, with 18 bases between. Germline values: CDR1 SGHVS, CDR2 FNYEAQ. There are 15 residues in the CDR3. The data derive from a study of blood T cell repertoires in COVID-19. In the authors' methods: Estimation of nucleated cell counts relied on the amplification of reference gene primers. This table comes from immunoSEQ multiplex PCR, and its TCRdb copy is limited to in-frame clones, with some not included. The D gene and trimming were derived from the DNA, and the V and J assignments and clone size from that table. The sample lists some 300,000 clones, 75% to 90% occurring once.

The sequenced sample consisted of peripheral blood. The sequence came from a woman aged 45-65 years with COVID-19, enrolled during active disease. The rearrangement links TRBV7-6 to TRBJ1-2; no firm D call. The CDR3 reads CASSLSIGPTGGYTF. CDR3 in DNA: TGTGCCAGCAGCTTAAGTATTGGGCCGACGGGGGGCTACACCTTC.